This paragraph covers one T cell receptor (beta chain) sequence. What this receptor recognizes is not known. Base qualities are not recorded, but no much larger clone differs from it by a single base. These data are taken from a study of blood T cell repertoires in COVID-19 (TCRdb year 2020). For the study in its entirety: Samples covering the acute and convalescent phases of COVID-19 were provided by collaborators in the United States, Italy and Spain. Where available, HLA class I and class II types were taken from metadata supplied by the sample provider and were not determined by assay-based typing. The repertoires were released in a freely available public database meant as a resource for research on the immune response to SARS-CoV-2. The dataset comprised deeply sampled blood TCRbeta repertoires from subjects exposed to, actively infected with, or recovered from COVID-19. Samples came from the ongoing ImmuneRACE study (first 160 participants) plus 1,254 subjects from 6 global collaborators. The material from the prospective study consisted of cDNA or gDNA derived from T cells, B-cell-depleted T cells, or PBMCs. A de-identified subject ID, COVID-19 status, age in years and sex were almost always included in the sample metadata.

TCRbeta CDR3 regions were amplified from genomic DNA using the immunoSEQ Assay, a bias-controlled multiplex PCR. Concerning the study's data processing: Nucleated cell counts per sample were estimated from amplification of reference gene primers within the assay. To quantify the absolute abundance of each unique TCRbeta CDR3 rearrangement, sequence reads were collapsed and filtered. Productive Simpson clonality was computed per sample as the square root of Simpson's diversity index over productive rearrangements. The source is immuneACCESS, and TCRdb retained only in-frame sequences with V and J called. Part of the clones is not carried over; for the studies checked, unresolved V genes explain less than half of this, and the remainder is unexplained. D and trimming were read from the DNA, whereas the V and J calls and clone size are those reported in that table. Counted in this sample were approximately 450,000 clones; roughly nine tenths of them appeared once. The ten largest account for 0.95% to 1.3% of the sample.

Study-wide conclusions, independent of this receptor: The quantity of clinical and demographic metadata differed by source and by participant and was supplied without curation.

Participants in the prospective study were enrolled through a virtual design, were aged about 18 to 90 years, and lived in under 25 United States geographic areas. To assign participants to cohorts, the prospective study relied on clinical history that participants themselves reported in a screening survey and a study questionnaire. For ImmuneRACE Cohort 3, a participant was defined as recovered based on two consecutive negative NP/OP PCR tests, clearance by a healthcare professional, or resolution of symptoms. In the prospective study, whole blood, serum and a nasopharyngeal or oropharyngeal swab were collected from each participant by mobile phlebotomists. Additional blood draws and questionnaires over an approximately 2-month period could optionally be provided by prospective study participants. Blood samples from the prospective study were shipped frozen or at room temperature prior to DNA extraction.

V loses 4 bases of germline sequence and J loses 4 bases, and the interval between the two ends is 8 bases. Sequences SGHVS (CDR1) and FQNEAQ (CDR2) are obtained from the germline V gene. From the cysteine up to the phenylalanine, the CDR3 has a length of 13 residues. Solely the CDR3 DNA is kept, with 39 bases framed from the first base. This sequence uses TRBV7-8 and TRBJ1-3; no D segment can be confidently identified. This TCR was sampled from a man aged 30-40 years who had recovered from COVID-19. The sequenced sample was PBMCs or T cells enriched from blood (not recorded which). The CDR3 amino acid sequence is: CASSSAGGNTIYF. DNA sequence: TGTGCCAGCAGCTCCGCGGGGGGAAACACCATATATTTT.